The 32 T cell receptor beta chains below come from one sample, sequenced in a study of blood T cell repertoires in COVID-19. Assay used: immunoSEQ multiplex PCR; TCRdb lists only in-frame clones, some missing. The sample yields over 200,000 clones, around four fifths seen once. Material for sequencing was peripheral blood. Receptors originate from a woman aged 50 to 60 with acute or convalescent COVID-19.

The table lists this clone with a few counts. The genes are TRBV28 and TRBJ1-5; tentatively, D is TRBD1 (6 bases). Trimming left V 3 bases short and J 10 bases short, with 19 bases between. Germline-derived CDR1 and CDR2 are MDHEN and SYDVKM. The CDR3 is 15 residues long. The DNA of the CDR3 is TGTGCCAGCAGTTTCCCACAGGGCTCCCAGGGACCCCAGCATTTT. Protein: CASSFPQGSQGPQHF.

This clone has just one count. V usage is TRBV18 and J usage is TRBJ2-7; tentative D call: TRBD1 (5 bases). Trimming pared 3 bases from V and 2 bases from J, leaving 17 bases between. The CDR3 is 16 residues long. The germline CDR1 and CDR2 sequences are KGHSH and LQKENI. The CDR3 is CASSPDDRLTAYEQYF. The CDR3 nucleotides are TGTGCCAGCTCACCCGACGATAGATTGACAGCCTACGAGCAGTACTTC.

This chain joins TRBV7-3 and TRBJ2-3, with TRBD2 identical over 10 bases. V shed 5 bases, J shed 5 bases, and the junction held 4 bases outside the gene matches. Germline V gene lookup returns CDR1 SGHTA and CDR2 FQGTGA. This CDR3 contains 14 residues. CDR3 nucleotides: TGTGCCAGCAGCCTAGCGGGAGCGGAAGATACGCAGTATTTT. It is translated as CASSLAGAEDTQYF.

The rearrangement joins TRBV5-6 to TRBJ2-1, with 11 bases matching TRBD2. Germline loops: CDR1 SGHDT, CDR2 YYEEEE. V gave up 1 base and J gave up 10 bases; unmatched junction bases: 4. The CDR3 is 14 residues long. CDR3 region: CASSLPTSGTEQFF. The CDR3, as DNA: TGTGCCAGCAGCTTGCCGACTAGCGGGACCGAGCAGTTCTTC.

This clone was seen a few times. This chain joins TRBV19 and TRBJ2-7; TRBD2 agrees at 13 bases. The CDR3 consists of 12 residues. Germline V gene lookup returns CDR1 LNHDA and CDR2 SQIVND (reference sequence). V gave up 7 bases and J gave up 12 bases; unmatched junction bases: 6. CDR3 sequence: CASTETSGRTYF. The CDR3 nucleotides are TGTGCCAGTACAGAGACTAGCGGGAGGACGTACTTC.

The V gene is TRBV7-8, the J gene TRBJ1-4, with D possibly TRBD1 on 5 matching bases. The length of the CDR3 is 16 residues. With 5 bases removed from V and 8 bases from J, the gap between germline ends came to 21 bases. Germline V gene lookup returns CDR1 SGHVS and CDR2 FQNEAQ. For the CDR3, the DNA is TGTGCCAGCAGCCCTCGCCCGGACCCAAAGGGGGAAAAACTGTTTTTT. Encoded protein: CASSPRPDPKGEKLFF.

Here the CDR3 DNA reads TGCGCCAGCAGCGAGGGACAGGCGTTTGGCTACACCTTC. It translates to CASSEGQAFGYTF. The V call is TRBV5-1, the J call TRBJ1-2; TRBD1 aligns across 8 bases. After removal of 4 bases from V and 7 bases from J, the junction contained 6 bases not matched to a gene. The CDR3 consists of 13 residues. Germline V gene data show CDR1 as SGHRS and CDR2 as YFSETQ.

The V gene is TRBV6-4, the J gene TRBJ2-1, with D possibly TRBD1 on 7 matching bases. CDR1 is MRHNA and CDR2 is SNTAGT in the germline V gene. Trimming removed 6 bases at V and 3 bases at J, with 15 bases between. CDR3 length: 15 residues. CDR3 coding DNA: TGTGCCAGCAGCCGCGGGACAGAGAACTACAATGAGCAGTTCTTC. As protein: CASSRGTENYNEQFF.

V is TRBV27 and J is TRBJ2-7, with D unresolved. This CDR3 is 13 amino acids long. Trimming shortened V by 8 bases and J by 5 bases, and 16 bases separated the two germline ends. Germline V lookup: CDR1 MNHEY, CDR2 SMNVEV (reference sequence). The chain's CDR3 is CASPEPGSNEQYF. In DNA, the CDR3 is TGTGCCAGCCCCGAGCCAGGTTCGAACGAGCAGTACTTC.

This chain uses TRBV9 with TRBJ2-7, with 8 bases matching TRBD1. The CDR3 is 17 residues long. Germline V gives CDR1 SGDLS, CDR2 YYNGEE. The junction had 13 bases not matched to a gene; V was cut back by 3 bases and J by 2 bases. DNA of the CDR3: TGTGCCAGCAGCGAGGGGACAGGAGGGAATATGGCCTACGAGCAGTACTTC. This encodes CASSEGTGGNMAYEQYF.

The genes are TRBV19 and TRBJ1-3; 8 bases line up with TRBD1. Germline V gene sequence: CDR1 LNHDA, CDR2 SQIVND (reference sequence). The CDR3 has 15 residues. J was trimmed by 2 bases and V by 4 bases; bases with no gene match: 4. The CDR3 spells CASSTGTGAGNTIYF. CDR3 in DNA: TGTGCCAGTAGTACCGGGACAGGCGCTGGAAACACCATATATTTT.

The CDR3 spells CASGLAGAYEQYF. The DNA for the CDR3 is TGTGCCAGCGGACTAGCGGGAGCCTACGAGCAGTACTTC. This sequence joins TRBV25-1 and TRBJ2-7; 13 bases align to TRBD2. After removal of 8 bases from V and 2 bases from J, the junction contained 0 bases not matched to a gene. This CDR3 spans 13 amino acids. Germline V gene data show CDR1 as MGHDK and CDR2 as SYGVNS.

Here the CDR3 reads CASSEDRGLAGGTGETQYF. The CDR3 DNA reads as TGTGCCAGCAGTGAAGACAGAGGACTAGCGGGAGGTACGGGAGAGACCCAGTACTTC. V usage is TRBV6-1 and J usage is TRBJ2-5; TRBD2 aligns across 14 bases. V lost 1 base, J lost 4 bases, and 11 bases stayed unmatched. Germline CDR1 is MNHNS and CDR2 is SASEGT. The CDR3 runs 19 residues.

In DNA, the CDR3 is TGCGCCAGCAGTCAGACACTTAGCTCCTACGAGCAGTACTTC. Amino acid sequence: CASSQTLSSYEQYF. The rearrangement links TRBV5-1 to TRBJ2-7; D not certain. Deletions cut 5 bases from V and 0 bases from J, with 12 bases between. Germline V gives CDR1 SGHRS, CDR2 YFSETQ. This CDR3 region has 14 residues.

This clone was seen only a few times. This chain links TRBV5-1 with TRBJ1-1, with D maybe TRBD1 (5 bases). V was shortened by 3 bases and J by 1 base, with 16 bases between the two germline ends. The CDR3 is 16 residues long. Germline-derived CDR1 and CDR2 are SGHRS and YFSETQ. CDR3 protein: CASSSTTPRENTEAFF. The CDR3 DNA reads TGCGCCAGCAGCTCTACAACTCCCAGGGAGAACACTGAAGCTTTCTTT.

J is TRBJ1-2 and V is TRBV19; 8 positions agree with TRBD1. The V and J ends lost 5 bases and 4 bases, in that order; junction bases with no gene match: 9. The germline V gene encodes CDR1 LNHDA and CDR2 SQIVND (reference sequence). The CDR3 contains 15 residues. The CDR3 region has the DNA TGTGCCAGTAGTCTTAGACAGGGGAATTCCTATGGCTACACCTTC. Translating gives CASSLRQGNSYGYTF.

V gene TRBV19 combines with J gene TRBJ2-5; D may be TRBD1 (6 bases). The germline V gene encodes CDR1 LNHDA and CDR2 SQIVND (reference sequence). This CDR3 is built from 13 residues. Trimming pared 6 bases from V and 5 bases from J, leaving 13 bases between. The CDR3 loop reads CASSGTRGETQYF. In nucleotides, the CDR3 is TGTGCCAGTAGCGGGACACGCGGGGAGACCCAGTACTTC.

Worth noting for this clone: Other DNA sequences in this specimen translate into the identical CDR3. The genes are TRBV27 and TRBJ2-7; weak D call: TRBD2 (5 bases). CDR1 is MNHEY, CDR2 SMNVEV, per germline (reference sequence). There are 15 residues in the CDR3. V was trimmed by 0 bases and J by 3 bases, leaving 12 bases between them. The CDR3 spells CASSLSAGGLYEQYF. The CDR3 nucleotides read TGTGCCAGCAGTTTATCGGCGGGCGGGCTCTACGAGCAGTACTTC.

The genes are TRBV2 and TRBJ2-3; TRBD2 matches 7 bases. With V trimmed by 5 bases and J by 4 bases, 6 bases remained unmatched. The CDR3 spans 14 residues. CDR1 SNHLY and CDR2 FYNNEI come from the germline V gene. The CDR3 sequence is CASSLTSHPDTQYF. The DNA of the CDR3 is TGTGCCAGCAGTTTGACTAGCCATCCAGATACGCAGTATTTT.

This sequence joins TRBV5-1 and TRBJ1-3; weak D call: TRBD1 (5 bases). Germline loops: CDR1 SGHRS, CDR2 YFSETQ. CDR3 size: 15 residues. V lost 5 bases and J lost 0, with 12 bases in between. The CDR3 nucleotides read TGCGCCAGCAGACCTGCAGGGCACTCTGGAAACACCATATATTTT. This codes for CASRPAGHSGNTIYF.

There are many counts of this clone. The chain recombines TRBV10-3 with TRBJ2-7, with 9 nucleotides matching TRBD1. Losses at the gene ends were 8 bases for V and 7 bases for J; bases not matched to a gene: 12. The CDR3 sequence is 14 residues long. CDR1 is ENHRY, CDR2 SYGVKD, per germline. As DNA, the CDR3 is TGTGCCATCGCCGAAGGGACAGGGAAGTGGGAGCAGTACTTC. Translating gives CAIAEGTGKWEQYF.

Only a few counts were recorded for this clone. The chain links TRBV7-9 to TRBJ1-2; 10 bases align to TRBD1. The CDR3 loop spans 16 amino acids. V lost 5 bases and J lost 4; bases outside the gene matches: 10. Germline loops: CDR1 SEHNR, CDR2 FQNEAQ (reference sequence). CDR3 sequence (DNA): TGTGCCAGCAGCCAACAGGCCGGGACAGGGGTCTATGGCTACACCTTC. This encodes CASSQQAGTGVYGYTF. The full variable domain, rest sourced from reference TRBV7-9 and TRBJ1-2, is DTGVSQNPRHKITKRGQNVTFRCDPISEHNRLYWYRQTLGQGPEFLTYFQNEAQLEKSRLLSDRFSAERPKGSFSTLEIQRTEQGDSAMYLCASSQQAGTGVYGYTFGSGTRLTVV.

This clone is a singleton in its sample. This sequence joins TRBV5-1 and TRBJ2-7; 7 bases map to TRBD1. Germline loops: CDR1 SGHRS, CDR2 YFSETQ. After removal of 0 bases from V and 10 bases from J, the junction contained 4 bases not matched to a gene. This CDR3 region has 12 residues. The CDR3 here is CASSLDTGAQYF. The CDR3 DNA sequence: TGCGCCAGCAGCTTGGACACAGGGGCTCAGTACTTC.

This chain joins TRBV14 and TRBJ2-3; TRBD1 matches 9 bases. Looked up from germline, CDR1 is SGHDN and CDR2 is FVKESK. This CDR3 contains 16 residues. The J segment lost 5 bases and the V segment lost 3 bases, leaving 9 bases of the junction unmatched. The CDR3 DNA reads as TGTGCCAGCAGCCATAACCGGGACAGGGCTGGAGATACGCAGTATTTT. Protein sequence: CASSHNRDRAGDTQYF.

The chain recombines TRBV7-9 with TRBJ1-2; D ambiguous. Between the trimmed V and J ends, which lost 5 bases and 4 bases, there was a span of 5 bases. CDR1 and CDR2 from the germline V gene are SEHNR and FQNEAQ (reference sequence). CDR3 length equals 11 residues. The CDR3 DNA follows: TGTGCCAGCAGCGCTACCTATGGCTACACCTTC. Translated: CASSATYGYTF.

V usage is TRBV5-4 and J usage is TRBJ1-1, with D perhaps matching TRBD1 (5 bases). Germline V gives CDR1 SGHNT, CDR2 YYREEE (reference sequence). V was pared by 2 bases and J by 3 bases, with 14 bases between. This CDR3 is 15 amino acids long. This CDR3 is CASSLPGVGDTEAFF. The DNA of the CDR3 is TGTGCCAGCAGCTTACCGGGGGTAGGGGACACTGAAGCTTTCTTT.

This chain connects TRBV24-1 to TRBJ2-2, with no clear D. Germline CDR1 and CDR2: KGHDR and SFDVKD. The V gene lost 3 bases and the J gene lost 4 bases, with 8 bases spanning the gap. The CDR3 is 14 amino acids. CDR3 region: CATSDPLPTGELFF. The CDR3 DNA follows: TGTGCCACCAGTGATCCCCTCCCCACCGGGGAGCTGTTTTTT.

The chain is built from TRBV7-2 and TRBJ2-2, with a weak D call TRBD2 (5 bases). The CDR3 is 14 residues long. Germline CDR1 is SGHTA and CDR2 is FQGNSA. V was shortened by 1 base and J by 6 bases, with 9 bases between the two germline ends. The CDR3 DNA reads TGTGCCAGCAGCTTAGTCCTAGCATCCGGGGAGCTGTTTTTT. Protein: CASSLVLASGELFF.

This clone was counted only a few times. This chain uses TRBV5-1 with TRBJ1-2, with D unresolved. Trimming removed 1 base from V and 7 bases from J, with 11 bases in between. The CDR3 is 13 residues long. Germline CDR1 and CDR2: SGHRS and YFSETQ. As DNA, the CDR3 is TGCGCCAGCAGCTTGTCCGGAGAGGGTGGCTACACCTTC. It yields the protein CASSLSGEGGYTF. Combining the CDR3 with reference TRBV5-1 and TRBJ1-2 gives the whole variable domain KAGVTQTPRYLIKTRGQQVTLSCSPISGHRSVSWYQQTPGQGLQFLFEYFSETQRNKGNFPGRFSGRQFSNSRSEMNVSTLELGDSALYLCASSLSGEGGYTFGSGTRLTVV.

This chain links TRBV18 with TRBJ2-7, with D possibly matching TRBD1 (6 bases). Germline V gene sequence: CDR1 KGHSH, CDR2 LQKENI. V was trimmed by 3 bases and J by 3 bases, leaving 6 bases between them. The CDR3 has 12 residues. The chain's CDR3 is CASSPDSYEQYF. CDR3 DNA sequence: TGTGCCAGCTCACCGGACAGCTACGAGCAGTACTTC.

The rearrangement joins TRBV9 to TRBJ2-1, with 13 bases fitting TRBD2. V lost 4 bases to trimming and J lost 8 bases; unmatched junction nucleotides: 12. This CDR3 spans 17 amino acids. Germline V gives CDR1 SGDLS, CDR2 YYNGEE. Written as DNA, the CDR3 is TGTGCCAGCAGCACCAAGTCCGGGACTAGCGGGAAGGATGAGCAGTTCTTC. Its translation is CASSTKSGTSGKDEQFF.

The CDR3 coding sequence is TGTGCCATCAGTGAGTCGAGTTTCCGGGAGCCCCGGGTCGAGCAGTACTTC. It yields the protein CAISESSFREPRVEQYF. The V call is TRBV10-3, the J call TRBJ2-7; a weak D match, TRBD2 (6 bases). In germline, CDR1 is ENHRY, CDR2 SYGVKD. CDR3 length equals 17 residues. Deletions cut 0 bases from V and 6 bases from J, with 21 bases between.